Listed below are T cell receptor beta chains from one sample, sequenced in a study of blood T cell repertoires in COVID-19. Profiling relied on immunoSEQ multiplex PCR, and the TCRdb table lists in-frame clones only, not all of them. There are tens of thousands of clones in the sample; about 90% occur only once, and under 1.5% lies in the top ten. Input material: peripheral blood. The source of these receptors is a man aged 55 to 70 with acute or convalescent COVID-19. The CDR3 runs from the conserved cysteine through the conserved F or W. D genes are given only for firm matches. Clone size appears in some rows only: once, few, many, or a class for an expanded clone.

TGTGCCAGCAGTTTAACAGTTGTCTCCTATAATTCACCCCTCCACTTT	CASSLTVVSYNSPLHF	NA	NA	TRBV28	TRBJ1-6
TGTGCCAGCAGCGATACGTCAGGGTCACCCCTCCACTTT	CASSDTSGSPLHF	NA	NA	TRBV7-8	TRBJ1-6
TGCAGCGTTGAACCCCCGACAGGGGCCCTCTATGGCTACACCTTC	CSVEPPTGALYGYTF	TRBD1	NA	TRBV29-1	TRBJ1-2
TGTGCCACCAGCAGAGATTATAGCCCAGGGGTCAACACTGAAGCTTTCTTT	CATSRDYSPGVNTEAFF	NA	NA	TRBV15	TRBJ1-1
TGTGCCAGCAGCTCATCCAGGGACACTGAAGCTTTCTTT	CASSSSRDTEAFF	NA	NA	TRBV7-9	TRBJ1-1
TGCGCCAGCAGCCCACGAAGGGGCCCAGATACGCAGTATTTT	CASSPRRGPDTQYF	NA	NA	TRBV5-1	TRBJ2-3
TGTGCCACCAGTGGGAGGGACACTGAAGCTTTCTTT	CATSGRDTEAFF	NA	NA	TRBV24-1	TRBJ1-1
TGTGCCAGCAGCAAGGCGGGACAGGGGGCTCTCACTGAAGCTTTCTTT	CASSKAGQGALTEAFF	TRBD1	once	TRBV5-4	TRBJ1-1
TGTGCCAGCAGTTCCCGACAGGGCATGACCCAAGAGACCCAGTACTTC	CASSSRQGMTQETQYF	TRBD1	NA	TRBV27	TRBJ2-5
TGTGCCAGCAGTTACTCGACCCTAACGGGGAAGTATTTT	CASSYSTLTGKYF	NA	once	TRBV6-5	TRBJ2-3
TGTGCCAGCAGTTACCTGGGAGCCGAGCAGTACTTC	CASSYLGAEQYF	NA	NA	TRBV6-5	TRBJ2-7
TGCGCCAGCAGCCCCGGGACTAGCATTCGGGAGACCCAGTACTTC	CASSPGTSIRETQYF	TRBD2	NA	TRBV5-1	TRBJ2-5
TGTGCCAGCAGCTTGTCCGGGGCGGGAGAGCAGTACTTC	CASSLSGAGEQYF	NA	few	TRBV11-2	TRBJ2-7
TGTGCCTGGAGTGAGGCAGGGGAAAAACTGTTTTTT	CAWSEAGEKLFF	NA	NA	TRBV30	TRBJ1-4
TGCGCCAGCAGCTTGGCCCCGGGGACAGATACGCAGTATTTT	CASSLAPGTDTQYF	NA	NA	TRBV5-1	TRBJ2-3
TGTGCCAGCAGTCCGATTAGGCGCGGGTTGGGAGAAAAACTGTTTTTT	CASSPIRRGLGEKLFF	NA	NA	TRBV6-2/TRBV6-3	TRBJ1-4
TGTGCCAGCAGACCATCCAGCGACGAGCAGTACTTC	CASRPSSDEQYF	NA	NA	TRBV2	TRBJ2-7
TGCAGTGCTAGTTCAGGGACTAGCCGTTTCTACGAGCAGTACTTC	CSASSGTSRFYEQYF	TRBD2	once	TRBV20-1	TRBJ2-7
TGTGCCAGCAGCCGAGGGACTAGCGGGAGCCTCTCCTACGAGCAGTACTTC	CASSRGTSGSLSYEQYF	TRBD2	NA	TRBV5-4	TRBJ2-7
TGTGCCAGCAGTTCCACCTCCGGGACAGGAGGCGAGCAGTACTTC	CASSSTSGTGGEQYF	TRBD1	NA	TRBV6-5	TRBJ2-7
TGTGCCAGCAGCCAGGGACTCACCTACGAGCAGTACTTC	CASSQGLTYEQYF	NA	NA	TRBV7-9	TRBJ2-7
TGTGCCAGCAGTTACTCCATGTACAGGGGAATGAACACTGAAGCTTTCTTT	CASSYSMYRGMNTEAFF	TRBD1	NA	TRBV6-2/TRBV6-3	TRBJ1-1
TGTGCCAGCTCGATCGTGGGCAGGGAGGTCGAGCAGTACTTC	CASSIVGREVEQYF	NA	NA	TRBV18	TRBJ2-7
TGTGCCAGCAGTAGCAGGGTGGAAAAACTGTTTTTT	CASSSRVEKLFF	NA	once	TRBV6-5	TRBJ1-4
TGTGCCAGTAGTATAGTACAGGGAGAAGGCAATGAGCAGTTCTTC	CASSIVQGEGNEQFF	NA	NA	TRBV19	TRBJ2-1
TGTGCCAGCAGCTTAGAAACTCTTAACACTGAAGCTTTCTTT	CASSLETLNTEAFF	NA	NA	TRBV7-9	TRBJ1-1
TGCAGCGTTGAGATCGACAGGGTTGGGGATGAGCAGTTCTTC	CSVEIDRVGDEQFF	TRBD1	once	TRBV29-1	TRBJ2-1
TGTGCCAGCAGCACCGGGACAGTTGGTAACACTGAAGCTTTCTTT	CASSTGTVGNTEAFF	TRBD1	NA	TRBV9	TRBJ1-1
TGTGCCAGCAGCTTAGATTCGAGGTCCGGGGAGCTGTTTTTT	CASSLDSRSGELFF	NA	NA	TRBV7-2	TRBJ2-2
TGTGCCAGCACCGGACAGGACAGCGACGAGCAGTACTTC	CASTGQDSDEQYF	TRBD1	NA	TRBV28	TRBJ2-7
TGCGCCAGCAGCCAGCGGGCGGATGGGGCAGATACGCAGTATTTT	CASSQRADGADTQYF	NA	NA	TRBV4-1	TRBJ2-3
TGTGCCAGCAGCGTAGGAGGGTCCCAAGAGACCCAGTACTTC	CASSVGGSQETQYF	NA	NA	TRBV9	TRBJ2-5
TGTGCCAGCAGTCCATCCACAGCACCCTATGGCTACACCTTC	CASSPSTAPYGYTF	NA	NA	TRBV6-2/TRBV6-3	TRBJ1-2
TGTGCCAGCAGAGCTGGGGTCGGGGCCCAGCATTTT	CASRAGVGAQHF	NA	NA	TRBV28	TRBJ1-5
TGTGCCAGCAGCTTAGTAACGGGGGTCCCCTACGAGCAGTACTTC	CASSLVTGVPYEQYF	NA	NA	TRBV11-3	TRBJ2-7
TGTGCCAGCAGCTGGGGACAGGGGGAAGCAGATACGCAGTATTTT	CASSWGQGEADTQYF	TRBD1	NA	TRBV7-9	TRBJ2-3
TGTGCCAGCAGCGTAGCGGTAAGCGCGAACACCGGGGAGCTGTTTTTT	CASSVAVSANTGELFF	NA	NA	TRBV9	TRBJ2-2
TGTGCCAGCAAGAGAGAATCCTACGAGCAGTACTTC	CASKRESYEQYF	NA	NA	TRBV21-1	TRBJ2-7
TGTGCCAGCAGCTGGAAGACAGGAGACAATCAGCCCCAGCATTTT	CASSWKTGDNQPQHF	NA	NA	TRBV7-2	TRBJ1-5
TGTGCCAGCGGACTAGAACTGATGAACACTGAAGCTTTCTTT	CASGLELMNTEAFF	NA	NA	TRBV28	TRBJ1-1
TGTGCCAGTAGTATAGGGACAGGTGGACGAAACACTGAAGCTTTCTTT	CASSIGTGGRNTEAFF	TRBD1	NA	TRBV19	TRBJ1-1
TGTGCCTGTTGCTCCGACAGCCACACTGAAGCTTTCTTT	CACCSDSHTEAFF	NA	NA	TRBV30	TRBJ1-1
TGTGCCAGCAGCCAACTAAGCGGGAGCTACAATGAGCAGTTCTTC	CASSQLSGSYNEQFF	TRBD2	NA	TRBV14	TRBJ2-1
TGTGCCAGCTCACCGGACAGGGAATCCTATGGCTACACCTTC	CASSPDRESYGYTF	TRBD1	NA	TRBV18	TRBJ1-2
TGCGCCAGCAGCTTCCAGGGGACTGAAGCTTTCTTT	CASSFQGTEAFF	NA	once	TRBV5-1	TRBJ1-1
TGTGCTAGTGGTACGCCGGGACAGGGGGCCCAGAACACTGAAGCTTTCTTT	CASGTPGQGAQNTEAFF	TRBD1	NA	TRBV12-5	TRBJ1-1
TGTGCCAGCAGCTTAGACAGGGACTACGAGCAGTACTTC	CASSLDRDYEQYF	NA	NA	TRBV11-2	TRBJ2-7
TGTGCCAGCAGCGTAACGGAGAGCTCCTACGAGCAGTACTTC	CASSVTESSYEQYF	NA	NA	TRBV9	TRBJ2-7
TGTGCCAGCAGTTTAATTAGCGGGAGGCCCTCCTACAATGAGCAGTTCTTC	CASSLISGRPSYNEQFF	TRBD2	once	TRBV28	TRBJ2-1
TGCAGTGCTAGTAGCGGCCTTGTCTATGGCTACACCTTC	CSASSGLVYGYTF	NA	NA	TRBV20-1	TRBJ1-2
TGTGCCAGTAGTAGAGGACAGACTCTGACTGAAGCTTTCTTT	CASSRGQTLTEAFF	NA	NA	TRBV19	TRBJ1-1
TGTGCCAGCAGCTTGCGTCTAGCGGGAGCCGCGTCCTACGAGCAGTACTTC	CASSLRLAGAASYEQYF	TRBD2	once	TRBV5-6	TRBJ2-7
TGTGCCAGTAGTATCGGGTCCCATCCCACAGATACGCAGTATTTT	CASSIGSHPTDTQYF	NA	NA	TRBV19	TRBJ2-3
TGTGCCAGCAGTTACTCGGTGGCAGCCTACAATGAGCAGTTCTTC	CASSYSVAAYNEQFF	NA	NA	TRBV6-5	TRBJ2-1
TGTGCCAGCAGTCCGATAGCGGGGGGGATAACAGATACGCAGTATTTT	CASSPIAGGITDTQYF	TRBD2	NA	TRBV2	TRBJ2-3
TGTGCCAGCAGCGCCCCGACAGGATATGAAGCTTTCTTT	CASSAPTGYEAFF	NA	NA	TRBV9	TRBJ1-1